Listed below are T cell receptor beta chains from one sample, sequenced in a study of monozygotic twins with inflammatory bowel disease. From its re-call of the 5' RACE reads, TCRdb lists each CDR3 protein once, without DNA. The sample holds roughly 140,000 distinct CDR3 sequences. What was sequenced was blood. The receptor set was obtained from a human donor with ulcerative colitis or Crohn's disease, or a healthy co-twin of an affected twin (not recorded which). Both conserved end residues are part of each CDR3. The order of the fields is V gene, CDR3 length, J gene, CDR3 protein.

TRBV5-5	15	TRBJ1-5	CASSLVPELHQPQHF
TRBV5-1	14	TRBJ2-7	CASSLGDISYEQYF
TRBV23-1	16	TRBJ2-5	CASSQSPRGDQETQYF
TRBV12-3/TRBV12-4	14	TRBJ2-5	CASIRQGTQETQYF
TRBV9	17	TRBJ1-6	CASSSHLRTGKGSPLHF
TRBV20-1	13	TRBJ1-2	CSAREQGNYGYTF
TRBV19	16	TRBJ1-1	CASLRGTGGARTEAFF
TRBV24-1	17	TRBJ1-2	CATSDTRPDSGNYGYTF
TRBV6-4	14	TRBJ2-1	CASSDSGGYNEQFF
TRBV4-2	16	TRBJ2-3	CASSPQAGAGTDTQYF
TRBV5-1	15	TRBJ2-6	CASNQGAAGANVLTF
TRBV5-1	17	TRBJ2-7	CASSPLLDGDKSYEQYF
TRBV6-5	15	TRBJ1-5	CASSYGGTGGQPQHF
TRBV12-5	15	TRBJ2-7	CASGLTGTDPGEQYF
TRBV29-1	13	TRBJ1-1	CSGCTSLNTEAFF
TRBV9	18	TRBJ2-6	CASSSLDSLDSGANVLTF
TRBV30	13	TRBJ1-6	CAWSVRIYSPLHF
TRBV20-1	13	TRBJ2-7	CSARGRQGGEQYF
TRBV20-1	18	TRBJ2-1	CSARGPGGPRRSYNEQFF
TRBV10-3	16	TRBJ2-3	CAISEETDPSTDTQYF
TRBV28	15	TRBJ2-1	CASRSWTRSYNEQFF
TRBV5-1	15	TRBJ2-7	CASSLGQLSSYEQYF
TRBV5-1	16	TRBJ2-3	CASSPKRVLTTDTQYF
TRBV6-1	14	TRBJ1-6	CASRWGQDNSPLHF
TRBV4-3	17	TRBJ1-3	CASSQGVGSTSGNTIYF
TRBV5-1	15	TRBJ2-7	CASSLAGQGTYEQYF
TRBV18	13	TRBJ2-7	CASSPQGSYEQYF
TRBV4-2	16	TRBJ2-7	CASSQDGQGNSYEQYF
TRBV7-9	15	TRBJ2-1	CASSPRTSSYNEQFF
TRBV7-8	14	TRBJ2-5	CASSSVGLQETQYF
TRBV7-3	15	TRBJ2-1	CASSETGRSYNEQFF
TRBV5-1	15	TRBJ1-3	CASSSGPSSGNTIYF
TRBV5-1	16	TRBJ1-1	CASSLALRGVGTEAFF
TRBV7-2	15	TRBJ2-1	CASSLGVAGNNEQFF
TRBV12-3/TRBV12-4	14	TRBJ1-2	CASSSGQGRYGYTF
TRBV18	14	TRBJ2-7	CASSPERAPYEQYF
TRBV2	16	TRBJ2-3	CASRDWGDASTDTQYF
TRBV7-2	14	TRBJ2-3	CASSSGPYTDTQYF
TRBV13	14	TRBJ2-5	CASSDGLAQETQYF
TRBV7-2	13	TRBJ2-1	CATGTADYNEQFF
TRBV20-1	13	TRBJ1-6	CSASEGDNSPLHF
TRBV6-1	13	TRBJ1-5	CASSEGNFQPQHF
TRBV20-1	12	TRBJ2-7	CSPGTDSYEQYF
TRBV5-1	15	TRBJ2-3	CASRLAGASTDTQYF
TRBV11-2	15	TRBJ2-7	CASSLLGAWDYEQYF
TRBV5-1	14	TRBJ2-7	CASSSTGNPYEQYF
TRBV30	14	TRBJ2-4	CAWSATGGAGIQYF
TRBV5-1	16	TRBJ2-1	CASSTQGLAGGFEQFF
TRBV5-1	15	TRBJ1-3	CASSLDGPSGNTIYF
TRBV6-2/TRBV6-3	17	TRBJ1-5	CASRQHREPMGNQPQHF
TRBV5-1	15	TRBJ1-2	CASSPLSGTAYGYTF